A single sample gave rise to the 14 T cell receptor beta chains below, sequenced in a study of T cells in Graves' hyperthyroidism and ophthalmopathy. Amplification targeted TCR beta CDR3 regions from RNA transcripts. HTBI primers were employed in a first-round RT-PCR of the TCR CDR3. TCRdb fed the multiplex PCR reads into MiXCR, producing one record per CDR3 protein. Of approximately 640,000 distinct CDR3 sequences listed, 15% to 20% were seen once; the top ten hold 3% to 4.5%. What was sequenced was blood. These receptors all come from a woman aged 25 to 45 with Graves' hyperthyroidism.

The gene calls are TRBV20-1 and TRBJ2-2, with TRBD2 matching 9 bases. The CDR3 loop spans 16 amino acids. With 0 bases clipped from V and 6 bases from J, the junction kept 8 bases outside the gene matches. Per germline, CDR1 DFQATT and CDR2 SNEGSKA (reference sequence). CDR3 region: CSARDPTSGVSGELFF. Here the CDR3 DNA reads TGCAGTGCTAGAGACCCGACTAGCGGCGTTTCCGGGGAGCTGTTTTTT.

The chain carries TRBV6-5 and TRBJ1-2, with a possible D match to TRBD1 (6 bases). This CDR3 spans 15 amino acids. The V end lost 0 bases, the J end lost 5 bases, and 13 bases lay between the germline ends. CDR1 is MNHEY and CDR2 is SVGAGI in the germline V gene. This chain's CDR3 is CASSYSRGWQYGYTF. The CDR3 DNA reads as TGTGCCAGCAGTTACTCGAGGGGGTGGCAGTATGGCTACACCTTC.

The V call is TRBV18, the J call TRBJ1-6, with D tentatively TRBD1 (6 bases). CDR1 is KGHSH and CDR2 is LQKENI in the germline V gene. The length of the CDR3 is 14 residues. The V gene lost 3 bases and the J gene lost 10 bases, with 13 bases spanning the gap. For the CDR3, the DNA is TGTGCCAGCTCACCCGGGACACGGGGATCACCCCTCCACTTT. Translated: CASSPGTRGSPLHF.

The CDR3 sequence is CASSPAGTGVWYQETQYF. DNA of the CDR3: TGCGCCAGCAGCCCCGCCGGGACAGGGGTCTGGTACCAAGAGACCCAGTACTTC. The V gene is TRBV5-1, the J gene TRBJ2-5; 10 bases are a match to TRBD1. The V segment lost 4 bases and the J segment 0 bases; nucleotides outside the gene matches: 12. The CDR3 consists of 18 residues. Germline V gives CDR1 SGHRS, CDR2 YFSETQ.

This clonotype was seen a handful of times. The chain links TRBV19 to TRBJ2-1; D may be TRBD1 (5 bases). The CDR3 runs 15 residues. The germline V gene encodes CDR1 LNHDA and CDR2 SQIVND (reference sequence). V was shortened by 4 bases and J by 0 bases, with 10 bases between the two germline ends. The DNA of the CDR3 is TGTGCCAGTAGTACAGGGCCCAGCTCCTACAATGAGCAGTTCTTC. This encodes CASSTGPSSYNEQFF.

Ten or more counts support this clonotype. The V call is TRBV7-2, the J call TRBJ2-7; 7 bases line up with TRBD2. The CDR3 totals 15 residues. Losses at the gene ends were 0 bases for V and 7 bases for J; bases not matched to a gene: 9. Germline values: CDR1 SGHTA, CDR2 FQGNSA. The CDR3 reads CASSLARTSSREQYF. CDR3 nucleotide sequence: TGTGCCAGCAGCTTAGCCCGGACTAGTTCACGTGAGCAGTACTTC. Variable domain in full (rest from reference TRBV7-2 and TRBJ2-7): GAGVSQSPSNKVTEKGKDVELRCDPISGHTALYWYRQSLGQGLEFLIYFQGNSAPDKSGLPSDRFSAERTGGSVSTLTIQRTQQEDSAVYLCASSLARTSSREQYFGPGTRLTVT.

The chain links TRBV15 to TRBJ2-7, with D possibly matching TRBD1 (6 bases). The V end was cut by 4 bases, the J end by 0 bases, with 10 bases between. The CDR3 runs to 14 residues. Germline V lookup: CDR1 LNHNV, CDR2 YYDKDF (reference sequence). In DNA form, the CDR3 reads TGTGCCACCAGCATGAGGGGGAGCTCCTACGAGCAGTACTTC. Protein: CATSMRGSSYEQYF.

The chain is built from TRBV5-8 and TRBJ2-6; D tentatively fits TRBD1 or TRBD2 (6 bases each). Germline CDR1 SGHTS, CDR2 YDEGEE. V was trimmed by 1 base and J by 11 bases, leaving 10 bases between them. The CDR3 extends over 13 amino acids. The CDR3 DNA reads TGTGCCAGCAGCTTGAGGGGGGCGGACGTCCTGACTTTC. It specifies CASSLRGADVLTF.

As to this clonotype: This may be a read error: a much more frequent sequence differs by one nucleotide. A read error is likely, as this CDR3 ends without the conserved phenylalanine or tryptophan. V and J are TRBV7-9 and TRBJ2-7, with 7 bases that match TRBD2. This CDR3 has 15 amino acids. In germline, CDR1 is SEHNR, CDR2 FQNEAQ (reference sequence). Germline trimming cut 0 bases from V and 2 bases from J; bases unmatched to any gene: 4. Written as DNA, the CDR3 is TGTGCCAGCAGCTTAGCGGGCGGGAGAACCTACGAGCAGTACATC. Protein: CASSLAGGRTYEQYI.

The chain links TRBV20-1 to TRBJ1-2, with a possible D match to TRBD1 (5 bases). In germline, CDR1 is DFQATT, CDR2 SNEGSKA (reference sequence). V lost 3 bases and J lost 4, with 12 bases in between. This CDR3 has 13 amino acids. The CDR3 loop reads CSASHRGVYGYTF. The CDR3 DNA follows: TGCAGTGCTAGCCATCGGGGCGTCTATGGCTACACCTTC.

This clonotype occurred many times. The J gene is TRBJ2-3, the V gene TRBV27, with 7 bases that match TRBD1. CDR1 and CDR2 from the germline V gene are MNHEY and SMNVEV (reference sequence). Germline trimming cut 9 bases from V and 2 bases from J; bases unmatched to any gene: 14. This CDR3 has 16 amino acids. CDR3 DNA: TGTGCCAGTCATTCCAATAAGGGGGCGAACACAGATACGCAGTATTTT. Translating it yields CASHSNKGANTDTQYF.

The sample holds many counts of this clonotype. The V gene is TRBV20-1, the J gene TRBJ2-3; D call uncertain. CDR1 and CDR2 (germline): DFQATT, SNEGSKA (reference sequence). Deletions cut 3 bases from V and 5 bases from J, with 15 bases between. This CDR3 has 14 amino acids. CDR3 loop: CSASPTTLGDTQYF. DNA for the CDR3: TGCAGTGCTAGCCCCACCACTTTAGGAGATACGCAGTATTTT.

In this sample, this clonotype turned up a few times. The chain recombines TRBV7-9 with TRBJ2-7; D is unresolved. The germline V gene encodes CDR1 SEHNR and CDR2 FQNEAQ (reference sequence). Trimming shortened V by 4 bases and J by 5 bases, and 9 bases separated the two germline ends. The CDR3 is 12 residues long. CDR3: CASSYRTDEQYF. In DNA, the CDR3 is TGTGCCAGCAGCTACCGGACGGACGAGCAGTACTTC.

Remarks on this clonotype: This may stem from a read error, because a much larger clone lies one nucleotide away. The chain combines TRBV18 with TRBJ2-5; D perhaps matches TRBD2 (6 bases). This CDR3 has 13 residues. CDR1 is KGHSH, CDR2 LQKENI, per germline. V lost 0 bases, J lost 6 bases, and 8 bases lay in between. CDR3 in amino acids: CASSPPRGKTQYF. The CDR3 DNA reads as TGTGCCAGCTCACCACCACGGGGGAAGACCCAGTACTTC.